Below, 3 T cell receptor beta chains from the same sample are listed, as sequenced in a study of T cell responses to AZD1222 COVID-19 vaccine. Using immunoSEQ multiplex PCR, the repertoire was profiled, and TCRdb retains in-frame clones only, with some absent. The table lists some 110,000 clones, 86% of them singletons. This material consisted of peripheral blood, taken 28 days after the second AZD1222 dose. These receptors were collected from an adult who received the AZD1222 COVID-19 vaccine.

In this sample, this clone turned up once. The V call is TRBV10-3, the J call TRBJ2-1; TRBD1 might be the D (6 bases). Germline values: CDR1 ENHRY, CDR2 SYGVKD. The CDR3 is 15 amino acids. The ends were cut back, 8 bases at V and 5 bases at J, with 19 bases in the middle. This chain's CDR3 is CAIGSTTGGNNEQFF. The CDR3 nucleotides read TGTGCCATCGGAAGTACGACAGGCGGAAACAATGAGCAGTTCTTC.

The rearrangement uses TRBV6-5 and TRBJ2-3; D not certain. The CDR3 extends over 14 amino acids. The V gene lost 7 bases and the J gene lost 2 bases, with 13 bases spanning the gap. CDR1 is MNHEY, CDR2 SVGAGI, per germline. Written as DNA, the CDR3 is TGTGCCAGCACCGCACAGCAGCTCACAGATACGCAGTATTTT. Its translation is CASTAQQLTDTQYF.

The CDR3 bases are TGCGCCAGCACCCCTGGGGGGGGCGTTCGGACACCCCTCCACTTT. This translates into CASTPGGGVRTPLHF. V usage is TRBV5-1 and J usage is TRBJ1-6; D perhaps matches TRBD1 (6 bases). This CDR3 has 15 residues. Trimming removed 6 bases from V and 11 bases from J, with 21 bases in between. From germline, CDR1 is SGHRS and CDR2 YFSETQ.